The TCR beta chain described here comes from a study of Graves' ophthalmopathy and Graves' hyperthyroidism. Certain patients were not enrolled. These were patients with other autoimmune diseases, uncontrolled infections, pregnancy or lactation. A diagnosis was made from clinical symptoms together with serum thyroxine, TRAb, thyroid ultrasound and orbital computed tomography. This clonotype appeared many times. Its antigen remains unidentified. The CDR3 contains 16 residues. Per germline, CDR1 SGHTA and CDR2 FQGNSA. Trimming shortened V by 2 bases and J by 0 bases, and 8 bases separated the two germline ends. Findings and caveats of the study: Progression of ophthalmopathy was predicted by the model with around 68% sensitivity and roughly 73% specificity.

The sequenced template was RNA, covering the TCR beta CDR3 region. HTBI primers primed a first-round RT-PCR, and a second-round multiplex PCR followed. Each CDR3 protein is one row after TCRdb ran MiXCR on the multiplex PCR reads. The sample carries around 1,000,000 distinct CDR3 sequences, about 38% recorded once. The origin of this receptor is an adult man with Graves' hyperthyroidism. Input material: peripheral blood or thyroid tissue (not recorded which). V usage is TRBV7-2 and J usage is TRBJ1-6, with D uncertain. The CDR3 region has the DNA TGTGCCAGCAGCTTAAAGTCCAGCTCCTATAATTCACCCCTCCACTTT. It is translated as CASSLKSSSYNSPLHF.